The 22 T cell receptor beta chains below come from one sample, sequenced in a study of beta chain features in type 1 diabetes. Investigators reverse transcribed all isolated RNA, so they sequenced expressed TCRB transcripts. Clones were sequenced by immunoSEQ multiplex PCR, and TCRdb holds only the in-frame ones, with some missing. The data contain about 110,000 clones, roughly 40% of them singletons. The sample taken for sequencing was stem cell memory CD4+ T cells from blood. Receptor source: a woman aged 18 to 35 in good health.

This clone appeared a few times. J is TRBJ2-4 and V is TRBV13, with D maybe TRBD1 (5 bases). This CDR3 spans 16 amino acids. Trimming shortened V by 5 bases and J by 8 bases, and 22 bases separated the two germline ends. Per the germline V gene, CDR1 is PRHDT and CDR2 is FYEKMQ (reference sequence). CDR3 coding DNA: TGTGCCAGCAGCCCTAGAGGATGGCAGGGTATGGACATTCAGTACTTC. Translation gives CASSPRGWQGMDIQYF. Using reference TRBV13 and TRBJ2-4 for the parts outside the CDR3, the full variable domain is AAGVIQSPRHLIKEKRETATLKCYPIPRHDTVYWYQQGPGQDPQFLISFYEKMQSDKGSIPDRFSAQQFSDYHSELNMSSLELGDSALYFCASSPRGWQGMDIQYFGAGTRLSVL.

This clone was seen only once. The chain is built from TRBV6-5 and TRBJ1-5; perhaps TRBD1 as D (6 bases). V gave up 6 bases and J gave up 6 bases, with 12 bases separating them. The CDR3 runs 13 residues. Germline lookup yields CDR1 MNHEY and CDR2 SVGAGI. Written as DNA, the CDR3 is TGTGCCAGCAGACAACAGGGATCTCAGCCCCAGCATTTT. It specifies CASRQQGSQPQHF.

CDR3 nucleotide sequence: TGTGCCAGTAGTATAGATCCACCTTCGGGGGTGGGTTCCTACGAGCAGTACTTC. This codes for CASSIDPPSGVGSYEQYF. This chain joins TRBV19 and TRBJ2-7, with a tentative D call TRBD2 (6 bases). Trimming shortened V by 0 bases and J by 1 base, and 19 bases separated the two germline ends. Germline V lookup: CDR1 LNHDA, CDR2 SQIVND (reference sequence). The CDR3 has 18 amino acids. Filled out from reference TRBV19 and TRBJ2-7, the complete variable domain reads DGGITQSPKYLFRKEGQNVTLSCEQNLNHDAMYWYRQDPGQGLRLIYYSQIVNDFQKGDIAEGYSVSREKKESFPLTVTSAQKNPTAFYLCASSIDPPSGVGSYEQYFGPGTRLTVT.

The V gene is TRBV6-5, the J gene TRBJ1-2; perhaps TRBD1 as D (5 bases). With 2 bases removed from V and 8 bases from J, the gap between germline ends came to 15 bases. The germline V gene encodes CDR1 MNHEY and CDR2 SVGAGI. The CDR3 covers 14 residues. This CDR3 is CASSYLIGAGGYTF. DNA of the CDR3: TGTGCCAGCAGTTACCTCATTGGGGCGGGGGGCTACACCTTC.

The rearrangement links TRBV7-2 to TRBJ2-5; tentative D call: TRBD2 (6 bases). Germline V gene data show CDR1 as SGHTA and CDR2 as FQGNSA. The CDR3 is made up of 16 amino acids. Between the trimmed V and J ends, which lost 4 bases and 5 bases, there was a span of 20 bases. DNA of the CDR3: TGTGCCAGCAGCTACCTCGGGCGGGATCGGGGTGAGACCCAGTACTTC. Translating gives CASSYLGRDRGETQYF.

The chain carries TRBV15 and TRBJ1-2, with a possible D match to TRBD1 (5 bases). This CDR3 comprises 15 residues. Per the germline V gene, CDR1 is LNHNV and CDR2 is YYDKDF (reference sequence). V lost 0 bases, J lost 5 bases, and 13 bases lay in between. This CDR3 is CATSRDEAGWYGYTF. The CDR3 DNA reads as TGTGCCACCAGCAGAGATGAGGCAGGGTGGTATGGCTACACCTTC.

This chain links TRBV5-1 with TRBJ2-1, with D perhaps matching TRBD2 (5 bases). Trimming left V 0 bases short and J 10 bases short, with 14 bases between. The germline gives CDR1 SGHRS, CDR2 YFSETQ. This CDR3 region has 14 residues. CDR3 coding DNA: TGCGCCAGCAGCTTGGAGGCTTCCCGAGGGGAGCAGTTCTTC. This sequence encodes CASSLEASRGEQFF.

This clone was detected only a few times. The rearrangement joins TRBV5-4 to TRBJ1-2, with D perhaps TRBD1 (5 bases). The CDR3 runs 14 residues. Germline CDR1 SGHNT, CDR2 YYREEE (reference sequence). V was clipped by 1 base and J by 8 bases, with 15 bases between them. The CDR3 region is CASSLYMGGSGYTF. The CDR3 DNA sequence: TGTGCCAGCAGCTTGTATATGGGGGGATCCGGCTACACCTTC.

V and J are TRBV27 and TRBJ2-7, with TRBD1 as a possible D gene (6 bases). V was pared by 5 bases and J by 2 bases, with 25 bases between. The CDR3 is made up of 18 amino acids. Germline V gene lookup returns CDR1 MNHEY and CDR2 SMNVEV (reference sequence). The DNA of the CDR3 is TGTGCCAGCAGTCGGGGAGCCCACACAGGGCGGGTGACCTACGAGCAGTACTTC. The encoded protein is CASSRGAHTGRVTYEQYF.

V gene TRBV6-5 combines with J gene TRBJ2-5, with D maybe TRBD2 (6 bases). Trimming took 0 bases from V and 6 from J, leaving 14 bases between them. CDR1 and CDR2 (germline): MNHEY, SVGAGI. The CDR3 sequence is 15 residues long. The CDR3 nucleotides are TGTGCCAGCAGTTACTCGATCGGGACTCTGAAGACCCAGTACTTC. Its translation is CASSYSIGTLKTQYF.

CDR3 sequence reads: CASRIRGGGNQPQHF. DNA for the CDR3: TGTGCCAGCAGAATTAGGGGAGGGGGCAATCAGCCCCAGCATTTT. The gene calls are TRBV28 and TRBJ1-5; possibly TRBD1 for D (5 bases). Trimming cost V 6 bases and J 2 bases, with 14 bases left between them. Germline V gene data show CDR1 as MDHEN and CDR2 as SYDVKM. The CDR3 length is 15 residues.

This rearrangement joins TRBV2 to TRBJ1-2; 7 nucleotides match TRBD1. The V gene end was trimmed by 5 bases and the J gene end by 4 bases; junction bases not matched to a gene: 4. CDR1 SNHLY and CDR2 FYNNEI come from the germline V gene. This CDR3 region has 13 residues. The CDR3 here is CASSWDRVYGYTF. In DNA, the CDR3 is TGTGCCAGCAGTTGGGACAGAGTCTATGGCTACACCTTC.

The rearrangement links TRBV2 to TRBJ2-3; tentative D call: TRBD2 (7 bases). Germline V CDR1 and CDR2: SNHLY, FYNNEI. V was cut by 7 bases and J by 4 bases, with 12 bases left in between. The CDR3 length is 13 residues. The CDR3 DNA reads as TGTGCCAGCAACTTGCGGGGGCCAGATACGCAGTATTTT. Translation gives CASNLRGPDTQYF.

DNA for the CDR3: TGTGCCAGCAGCCAAGATGCCCTAGGTTACTCTGGGGCCAACGTCCTGACTTTC. It specifies CASSQDALGYSGANVLTF. V and J are TRBV4-2 and TRBJ2-6; no reliable D call. Trimming removed 0 bases at V and 0 bases at J, with 12 bases between. Per the germline V gene, CDR1 is LGHNA and CDR2 is YNFKEQ. This CDR3 comprises 18 residues.

The rearrangement joins TRBV28 to TRBJ2-1; perhaps TRBD2 as D (6 bases). CDR1 MDHEN and CDR2 SYDVKM come from the germline V gene. Trimming left V 6 bases short and J 7 bases short, with 16 bases between. This CDR3 region has 14 residues. In nucleotides, the CDR3 is TGTGCCAGCAGATCGGGAGAATTGTATAATGAGCAGTTCTTC. Amino acids: CASRSGELYNEQFF.

This chain connects TRBV9 to TRBJ2-1, with 9 positions matching TRBD2. Germline assignment: CDR1 SGDLS and CDR2 YYNGEE. This CDR3 region has 15 residues. Unmatched junction bases numbered 6, after V lost 0 bases and J lost 8 bases. CDR3 in amino acids: CASSVALAGSYEQFF. The CDR3 nucleotides are TGTGCCAGCAGCGTAGCTCTAGCGGGATCGTATGAGCAGTTCTTC.

This clone was found a few times. The rearrangement uses TRBV7-2 and TRBJ2-3; D possibly corresponds to TRBD2 (6 bases). CDR3 length: 16 amino acids. Looked up from germline, CDR1 is SGHTA and CDR2 is FQGNSA. V lost 3 bases and J lost 1, with 14 bases in between. CDR3 coding DNA: TGTGCCAGCAGCTTGAGACGGGAGTGGGGCACAGATACGCAGTATTTT. Protein sequence: CASSLRREWGTDTQYF. Drawing the rest from reference TRBV7-2 and TRBJ2-3, the complete variable domain is GAGVSQSPSNKVTEKGKDVELRCDPISGHTALYWYRQSLGQGLEFLIYFQGNSAPDKSGLPSDRFSAERTGGSVSTLTIQRTQQEDSAVYLCASSLRREWGTDTQYFGPGTRLTVL.

The gene calls are TRBV5-1 and TRBJ2-2, with D possibly matching TRBD2 (5 bases). CDR3 size: 16 residues. Trimming left V 6 bases short and J 0 bases short, with 15 bases between. Germline assignment: CDR1 SGHRS and CDR2 YFSETQ. The CDR3 sequence: CASKLLTGSNTGELFF. The CDR3 region has the DNA TGCGCCAGCAAGTTGTTAACGGGGTCGAACACCGGGGAGCTGTTTTTT.

The chain combines TRBV4-1 with TRBJ2-5; tentatively, D is TRBD2 (5 bases). With 4 bases removed from V and 2 bases from J, the gap between germline ends came to 8 bases. The CDR3 runs 13 residues. CDR1 is MGHRA, CDR2 YSYEKL, per germline. The CDR3: CASSRSGQETQYF. The CDR3, as DNA: TGCGCCAGCAGCCGGAGCGGACAAGAGACCCAGTACTTC.

Only a few counts were recorded for this clone. J is TRBJ2-7 and V is TRBV20-1, with 9 bases that match TRBD1. The CDR3 is 10 residues long. Trimming removed 3 bases from V and 10 bases from J; junction bases left unmatched: 1. Per germline, CDR1 DFQATT and CDR2 SNEGSKA (reference sequence). CDR3 protein: CSARGQGQYF. The CDR3 DNA follows: TGCAGTGCTAGGGGACAGGGCCAGTACTTC.

V usage is TRBV29-1 and J usage is TRBJ2-1; D uncertain. V gave up 4 bases and J gave up 0 bases, with 10 bases separating them. In germline, CDR1 is SQVTM, CDR2 ANQGSEA. The CDR3 length is 14 residues. The CDR3 region has the DNA TGCAGCGTTGTAGCCCAGAGCTCCTACAATGAGCAGTTCTTC. It encodes CSVVAQSSYNEQFF.

The chain combines TRBV5-1 with TRBJ2-7, with D uncertain. This CDR3 has 14 amino acids. V was shortened by 4 bases and J by 7 bases, with 18 bases between the two germline ends. Germline V CDR1 and CDR2: SGHRS, YFSETQ. DNA of the CDR3: TGCGCCAGCAGCCCGCTTCTGGCTCGGCGGGAGCAGTACTTC. Residues: CASSPLLARREQYF.